In its sample, the clone carrying this TCR beta chain was seen many times. The target antigen is unknown. These data belong to a study of neurological immune-mediated disorders. 5'RACE generated cDNA with 10-nucleotide random UMIs. TCRdb fed the 5' RACE reads into MiXCR, producing one record per CDR3 protein. Found here are about 30,000 distinct CDR3 sequences, about 15% of them singletons; the top ten hold 25% to 35%. The unsorted libraries were produced from 2 million PBMCs held at -80 C. General observations from the study: Because no CDR3 amino acid sequences were shared across subjects by expanded clones, private repertoires were suggested in all groups.

Sequencing was carried out using PBMCs. The receptor's source is a man aged 70-80 years in good health.

CDR3 amino acids: CASSVDHSSYEQYF. CDR3 DNA sequence: TGTGCCAGCAGCGTAGACCACAGCTCCTACGAGCAGTACTTC. J is TRBJ2-7 and V is TRBV9; no firm D call. Looked up from germline, CDR1 is SGDLS and CDR2 is YYNGEE. The germline V and J ends were trimmed by 0 bases and 0 bases, with 7 bases remaining between them. CDR3 length: 14 residues.